This TCR beta chain was sequenced during a study of naive and memory T cell subsets. The beta constant-region primer was an equimolar mix of two oligonucleotides covering TRBC1 and TRBC2. TCRdb re-called the UMI-ligation and nested PCR reads with MiXCR, one entry per CDR3 protein. The sample lists roughly 140,000 distinct CDR3 sequences, around 15% occurring once. The TCR comes from a human donor in good health. The specimen sequenced was naive CD4+ T cells from blood.

The CDR3 region has the DNA TGTGCCAGCAGCTTAGTGGGACTGGCCTACAATGAGCAGTTCTTC. Its translation is CASSLVGLAYNEQFF. The chain has TRBV7-9 and TRBJ2-1; D might be TRBD2 (6 bases). Germline V gene data show CDR1 as SEHNR and CDR2 as FQNEAQ (reference sequence). There are 15 residues in the CDR3. The V gene lost 1 base and the J gene lost 2 bases, with 9 bases spanning the gap. Full variable domain (rest looked up from reference TRBV7-9 and TRBJ2-1): DTGVSQNPRHKITKRGQNVTFRCDPISEHNRLYWYRQTLGQGPEFLTYFQNEAQLEKSRLLSDRFSAERPKGSFSTLEIQRTEQGDSAMYLCASSLVGLAYNEQFFGPGTRLTVL.